This entry is about one TCR beta chain. The sample is drawn from a study of T cell responses to AZD1222 COVID-19 vaccine. This table comes from immunoSEQ multiplex PCR, and its TCRdb copy is limited to in-frame clones, with some not included. The sample carries about 75,000 clones, about 91% recorded once. The CDR3 spans 15 residues. In germline, CDR1 is MNHNS, CDR2 SASEGT. V lost 3 bases and J lost 2, with 14 bases in between. This material consisted of peripheral blood, taken 28 days after the second dose of the MenACWY control vaccine. The chain has TRBV6-1 and TRBJ2-7, with a weak D call TRBD2 (7 bases). The TCR comes from an adult who received the MenACWY meningococcal vaccine as a control. CDR3 bases: TGTGCCAGCAGTGAGGCGGCGGGGGCCCCCTACGAGCAGTACTTC. As protein: CASSEAAGAPYEQYF.